A single sample gave rise to the 16 T cell receptor beta chains below, sequenced in a study of T-cell reconstitution after alpha-beta-depleted transplantation in children. Preparation of the TCRbeta library involved a method that used unique molecular identifiers. Via MiXCR, TCRdb re-called the PCR reads, giving one row per CDR3 protein. Of 580,000 or so distinct CDR3 sequences listed, 23% are singletons. The specimen comprised PBMCs, mostly from graft donor cells, sampled 360 days after TCRalphabeta/CD19-depleted stem cell transplant. Receptors were obtained from a boy in the first two years of life who had a stem cell transplant for acute myeloid leukemia, so the T cells may come from the graft donor.

This clonotype has only a few counts. The chain employs TRBV7-2 and TRBJ2-1; 7 bases agree with TRBD2. Germline lookup yields CDR1 SGHTA and CDR2 FQGNSA. V was clipped by 1 base and J by 5 bases; unmatched bases: 8. The CDR3 is 16 residues long. DNA of the CDR3: TGTGCCAGCAGCTTAGGGCCGGGACTACTGAACAATGAGCAGTTCTTC. This translates into CASSLGPGLLNNEQFF.

This clonotype was seen ten or more times. As DNA, the CDR3 is TGCAGCGTTGAAGCAAGTGCGCGCGACAATGAGCAGTTCTTC. Its translation is CSVEASARDNEQFF. This chain links TRBV29-1 with TRBJ2-1; D gene unclear. This CDR3 has 14 amino acids. V dropped 1 base and J dropped 5 bases, with 12 bases sitting between them. The V gene's germline CDR1 is SQVTM and CDR2 ANQGSEA.

In this sample, this clonotype turned up a few times. The rearrangement links TRBV6-1 to TRBJ2-5, with 10 nucleotides matching TRBD1. The junction had 4 bases not matched to a gene; V was cut back by 6 bases and J by 3 bases. There are 14 residues in the CDR3. Germline-derived CDR1 and CDR2 are MNHNS and SASEGT. CDR3 residues: CASRTGGGKETQYF. The DNA of the CDR3 is TGTGCCAGCAGGACAGGGGGCGGGAAAGAGACCCAGTACTTC.

The chain links TRBV7-2 to TRBJ2-3; D is uncertain. The germline V gene encodes CDR1 SGHTA and CDR2 FQGNSA. The CDR3 totals 14 residues. V lost 3 bases and J 2 bases, leaving 9 bases between the germline ends. CDR3 nucleotide sequence: TGTGCCAGCAGCTTTGTCCAGATCACAGATACGCAGTATTTT. This sequence encodes CASSFVQITDTQYF.

There are many counts of this clonotype. This chain connects TRBV13 to TRBJ2-1, with 8 bases lining up with TRBD1. Germline CDR1 and CDR2: PRHDT and FYEKMQ (reference sequence). The CDR3 length is 13 residues. Germline trimming cut 5 bases from V and 8 bases from J; bases unmatched to any gene: 5. The DNA of the CDR3 is TGTGCCAGCAGCCGTCCGGGACAGGATGAGCAGTTCTTC. Protein product: CASSRPGQDEQFF.

The rearrangement joins TRBV7-9 to TRBJ1-1; D perhaps matches TRBD1 (6 bases). In germline, CDR1 is SEHNR, CDR2 FQNEAQ (reference sequence). With 4 bases removed from V and 3 bases from J, the gap between germline ends came to 15 bases. The CDR3 has 15 amino acids. The CDR3: CASSSGGGAYTEAFF. In DNA, the CDR3 is TGTGCCAGCAGCTCCGGCGGGGGCGCCTACACTGAAGCTTTCTTT.

This clonotype was seen only a few times. This chain joins TRBV20-1 and TRBJ2-7, with D possibly matching TRBD1 (6 bases). V was pared by 3 bases and J by 2 bases, with 11 bases between. Per germline, CDR1 DFQATT and CDR2 SNEGSKA (reference sequence). The CDR3 contains 13 residues. In DNA, the CDR3 is TGCAGTGCTAGTAGGGGGACGGCCTACGAGCAGTACGTC. Translating it yields CSASRGTAYEQYV.

This rearrangement joins TRBV4-2 to TRBJ1-5, with a possible D match to TRBD1 (6 bases). CDR1 LGHNA and CDR2 YNFKEQ come from the germline V gene. The CDR3 loop spans 15 amino acids. With 0 bases removed from V and 4 bases from J, the gap between germline ends came to 10 bases. CDR3 coding DNA: TGTGCCAGCAGCCAAGACGGACAGAGGAATCAGCCCCAGCATTTT. Its protein product is CASSQDGQRNQPQHF.

This chain uses TRBV10-3 with TRBJ2-2; D gene uncertain. Germline V gene sequence: CDR1 ENHRY, CDR2 SYGVKD. V was cut by 6 bases and J by 7 bases, with 12 bases left in between. The CDR3 runs 13 residues. The CDR3 loop reads CAIRDPNVGELFF. Here the CDR3 DNA reads TGTGCCATCAGGGACCCTAATGTCGGGGAGCTGTTTTTT.

This clonotype appeared many times. The J gene is TRBJ1-2, the V gene TRBV29-1; D possibly corresponds to TRBD1 (5 bases). CDR3 length equals 16 residues. CDR1 and CDR2 (germline): SQVTM, ANQGSEA. The V end lost 6 bases, the J end lost 4 bases, and 24 bases lay between the germline ends. The CDR3 sequence is CSVTKGTQGAGYGYTF. The CDR3 DNA sequence: TGCAGCGTCACTAAGGGGACCCAAGGGGCTGGCTATGGCTACACCTTC.

This chain joins TRBV7-9 and TRBJ2-3; 7 nucleotides align to TRBD2. The germline gives CDR1 SEHNR, CDR2 FQNEAQ (reference sequence). Losses at the gene ends were 5 bases for V and 2 bases for J; bases not matched to a gene: 7. This CDR3 is 15 amino acids long. The CDR3: CASSGAGVNTDTQYF. CDR3 nucleotide sequence: TGTGCCAGCAGCGGTGCGGGGGTAAACACAGATACGCAGTATTTT. The full variable domain, completed using reference TRBV7-9 and TRBJ2-3, is DTGVSQNPRHKITKRGQNVTFRCDPISEHNRLYWYRQTLGQGPEFLTYFQNEAQLEKSRLLSDRFSAERPKGSFSTLEIQRTEQGDSAMYLCASSGAGVNTDTQYFGPGTRLTVL.

This clonotype has more than one count but fewer than ten. The J gene is TRBJ1-2, the V gene TRBV29-1; 7 positions match TRBD1. This CDR3 contains 12 residues. The V segment lost 0 bases and the J segment 9 bases; nucleotides outside the gene matches: 4. CDR1 is SQVTM and CDR2 is ANQGSEA in the germline V gene. The CDR3 bases are TGCAGCGTTGAAGATCAGGGACAGAGCTACACCTTC. The encoded protein is CSVEDQGQSYTF.

The gene calls are TRBV20-1 and TRBJ2-7; D is tentatively TRBD1 or TRBD2 (5 bases each). This CDR3 spans 13 amino acids. V shed 3 bases and J shed 4 bases, with 13 bases lying between them. CDR1 is DFQATT, CDR2 SNEGSKA, per germline (reference sequence). The chain's CDR3 is CSARPGTRYEQYF. The CDR3 bases are TGCAGTGCTAGGCCAGGGACGAGGTACGAGCAGTACTTC.

The genes are TRBV20-1 and TRBJ2-1; 12 positions match TRBD2. This CDR3 comprises 17 residues. Trimming at V came to 5 bases and at J to 6 bases, leaving 14 bases not matched to a gene. Germline lookup yields CDR1 DFQATT and CDR2 SNEGSKA (reference sequence). In nucleotides, the CDR3 is TGCAGTGCTTCCCATTCTAGCGGGGGGGCCTGGGGCAATGAGCAGTTCTTC. Its translation: CSASHSSGGAWGNEQFF.

The chain joins TRBV24-1 to TRBJ2-1, with 9 bases that match TRBD2. CDR3 length: 15 amino acids. Germline CDR1 is KGHDR and CDR2 is SFDVKD. V was pared by 3 bases and J by 8 bases, with 7 bases of the junction left unmatched. The CDR3 protein is CATSDGGGASDEQFF. CDR3 nucleotide sequence: TGTGCCACCAGTGATGGCGGGGGGGCCAGCGATGAGCAGTTCTTC.

J is TRBJ2-7 and V is TRBV20-1; 8 nucleotides align to TRBD1. J gave up 1 base and V 0 bases, and 17 bases lay outside the gene matches. The CDR3 length is 19 residues. Germline CDR1 is DFQATT and CDR2 is SNEGSKA (reference sequence). The CDR3 DNA follows: TGCAGTGCTAGAGAAATCCGGGACAGGCTCGGCCGCAGGTCCTACGAGCAGTACGTC. Protein: CSAREIRDRLGRRSYEQYV.